The clone carrying this T cell receptor (beta chain) was counted many times. Its antigen is still unknown. The germline V gene has CDR1 MNHEY and CDR2 SVGEGT. This CDR3 has 16 residues. V lost 0 bases and J lost 0, with 9 bases in between. The source of the sample is a study of T-cell reconstitution after alpha-beta-depleted transplantation in children. Unique molecular identifiers were incorporated when the TCRbeta library was constructed. TCRdb re-derived calls from the PCR reads in MiXCR, one entry per CDR3 protein. The sample records under 300,000 distinct CDR3 sequences, 9.5% to 13% being singletons. Study observations and caveats: The origin of high day-60 TCRbeta diversity in some patients lay in surviving recipient T cells and thymic progenitors. Counts and diversity of T cells one year after transplant came mostly from newly produced T cells. There were reportedly several hundred expanded graft clones from which alpha-beta T cells came about two months after transplant.

Source: peripheral blood, taken 180 days after TCRalphabeta/CD19-depleted stem cell transplant. The genes are TRBV6-2 or TRBV6-3 and TRBJ1-5; no definite D call. This TCR derives from a male patient under 10 years old who had a stem cell transplant for chronic granulomatous disease, so the T cells may come from the graft donor. As DNA, the CDR3 is TGTGCCAGCAGTTACTCGACGGCCTATAGCAATCAGCCCCAGCATTTT. Amino acid sequence: CASSYSTAYSNQPQHF.